Listed below are T cell receptor beta chains from one sample, sequenced in a study of type 1 regulatory T cells. MiXCR, applied by TCRdb to the reads, yields one record per CDR3 protein. Among fewer than 25,000 distinct CDR3 sequences listed, around 47% were seen once. Their recognized antigens are unknown. Input material: cultured T cells, either the whole culture or a sorted T cell fraction (not recorded which). These receptors all come from a human donor in good health. Both conserved end residues are part of each CDR3. D genes are given only for firm matches. Where a row states a size, it is once, few, many or the class of an expanded clone; other rows omit it.

V: TRBV20-1
J: TRBJ1-1
D: -
size: -
CDR3: CSVSSKDTEAFF
DNA: TGCAGTGTTTCCAGTAAGGACACTGAAGCTTTCTTT

V: TRBV19
J: TRBJ2-1
D: TRBD2
size: -
CDR3: CASSIQLTGAGDSYNEQFF
DNA: TGTGCCAGTAGTATACAATTGACCGGTGCGGGGGACTCCTACAATGAGCAGTTCTTC

V: TRBV18
J: TRBJ2-7
D: TRBD2
size: few
CDR3: CASSPQRGGAYEQYF
DNA: TGTGCCAGCTCACCACAGCGGGGGGGAGCCTACGAGCAGTACTTC

V: TRBV4-1
J: TRBJ2-3
D: TRBD2
size: -
CDR3: CASSPGLAGTNTQYF
DNA: TGCGCCAGCAGCCCCGGACTAGCGGGGACCAATACGCAGTATTTT

V: TRBV7-2
J: TRBJ1-6
D: -
size: once
CDR3: CASSLDWGGNSPLRF
DNA: TGTGCCAGCAGCTTAGACTGGGGGGGAAATTCACCCCTCCGCTTT

V: TRBV20-1
J: TRBJ2-7
D: TRBD2
size: -
CDR3: CSARRRGLAYEQYF
DNA: TGCAGTGCTAGGCGAAGGGGACTAGCCTACGAGCAGTACTTC

V: TRBV18
J: TRBJ2-7
D: TRBD1
size: once
CDR3: CASSPQIGGGYEQYF
DNA: TGTGCCAGCTCACCCCAGATAGGGGGCGGGTACGAGCAGTACTTC

V: TRBV30
J: TRBJ2-7
D: -
size: -
CDR3: CAWSVKGGPFYEQYF
DNA: TGTGCCTGGAGTGTAAAAGGAGGGCCGTTCTACGAGCAGTACTTC

V: TRBV6-5
J: TRBJ2-5
D: TRBD2
size: few
CDR3: CASRQTSGGQETQYF
DNA: TGTGCCAGCAGACAAACTAGCGGGGGGCAAGAGACCCAGTACTTC

V: TRBV29-1
J: TRBJ2-5
D: -
size: -
CDR3: CGASRGGRETQYF
DNA: TGCGGCGCCAGCCGTGGGGGGCGAGAGACCCAGTACTTC

V: TRBV11-2
J: TRBJ2-5
D: TRBD2
size: -
CDR3: CASSYPRLAGLQETQYF
DNA: TGTGCCAGCAGCTACCCGCGGCTAGCGGGGTTACAAGAGACCCAGTACTTC

V: TRBV5-1
J: TRBJ2-1
D: TRBD1
size: -
CDR3: CASTLQGGSYNEQFF
DNA: TGCGCCAGCACCCTACAGGGGGGCTCCTACAATGAGCAGTTCTTC

V: TRBV6-6
J: TRBJ1-6
D: -
size: -
CDR3: CASGWAGNNSPLHF
DNA: TGTGCCAGCGGGTGGGCAGGGAACAATTCACCCCTCCACTTT

V: TRBV6-2/TRBV6-3
J: TRBJ1-1
D: -
size: -
CDR3: CASSYSRAWGLNTEAFF
DNA: TGTGCCAGCAGTTACTCGAGAGCTTGGGGCCTGAACACTGAAGCTTTCTTT

V: TRBV6-5
J: TRBJ1-6
D: -
size: -
CDR3: CASRPRPGENNSPLHF
DNA: TGTGCCAGCCGACCCCGCCCGGGGGAGAATAATTCACCCCTCCACTTT

V: TRBV12-3/TRBV12-4
J: TRBJ2-7
D: TRBD1
size: medium-sized
CDR3: CASNRQGAYEQYF
DNA: TGTGCCAGCAATCGGCAGGGGGCTTACGAGCAGTACTTC

V: TRBV2
J: TRBJ1-2
D: -
size: few
CDR3: CAIGTSYYGYTF
DNA: TGTGCCATAGGGACAAGTTATTATGGCTACACCTTC

V: TRBV29-1
J: TRBJ1-1
D: -
size: few
CDR3: CSVDRDGQTEAFF
DNA: TGCAGCGTTGACCGGGACGGACAGACTGAAGCTTTCTTT

V: TRBV4-1
J: TRBJ2-7
D: -
size: -
CDR3: CASSSSGTASYEQYF
DNA: TGCGCCAGCAGCTCATCCGGGACCGCCTCCTACGAGCAGTACTTC

V: TRBV10-1
J: TRBJ2-1
D: -
size: once
CDR3: CASSDQAEIGNEQFF
DNA: TGCGCCAGCAGTGACCAAGCGGAAATCGGCAATGAGCAGTTCTTC

V: TRBV7-2
J: TRBJ2-1
D: -
size: -
CDR3: CASSFKGRNEQFF
DNA: TGTGCCAGCAGCTTCAAAGGTAGGAATGAGCAGTTCTTC

V: TRBV2
J: TRBJ2-1
D: TRBD2
size: -
CDR3: CASSEAGLAGEQFF
DNA: TGTGCCAGCAGTGAAGCGGGACTAGCAGGGGAGCAGTTCTTC

V: TRBV11-2
J: TRBJ2-2
D: -
size: -
CDR3: CASSLAQVGGTGELFF
DNA: TGTGCCAGCAGCTTAGCGCAGGTTGGGGGGACCGGGGAGCTGTTTTTT

V: TRBV30
J: TRBJ2-5
D: TRBD2
size: -
CDR3: CAWRASGGETQYF
DNA: TGTGCCTGGAGGGCTAGCGGGGGCGAGACCCAGTACTTC